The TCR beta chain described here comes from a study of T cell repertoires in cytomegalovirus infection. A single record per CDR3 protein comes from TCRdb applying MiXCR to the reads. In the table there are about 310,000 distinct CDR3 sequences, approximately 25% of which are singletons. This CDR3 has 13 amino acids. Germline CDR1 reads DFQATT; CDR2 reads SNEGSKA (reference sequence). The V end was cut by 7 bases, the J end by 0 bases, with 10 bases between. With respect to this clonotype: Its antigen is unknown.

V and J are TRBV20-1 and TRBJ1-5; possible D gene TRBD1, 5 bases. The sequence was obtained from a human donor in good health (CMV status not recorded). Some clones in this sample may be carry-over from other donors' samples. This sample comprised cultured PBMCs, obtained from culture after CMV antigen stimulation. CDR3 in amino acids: CSGQGDSNQPQHF. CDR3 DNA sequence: TGCAGTGGTCAGGGCGATAGCAATCAGCCCCAGCATTTT.